The rows below give T cell receptor beta chains drawn from one sample of a study of CD8 T cells in ankylosing spondylitis. TCRdb re-called the 5' RACE reads through MiXCR, storing one row per CDR3 protein. Of 200,000 to 250,000 distinct CDR3 sequences in the sample, about 10% were seen once. The sequencing input was blood, either unsorted or a sorted T cell fraction (not recorded which). The receptors stem from a male donor with ankylosing spondylitis or in good health (not recorded which). CDR3s include the opening cysteine and the closing phenylalanine or tryptophan. The D gene is left open where the match is weak. Clone size is not always given. Where it is, it says once, few, many or a class for expanded clones.

v_call: TRBV29-1
d_call: -
j_call: TRBJ2-7
clone_size: -
cdr3_nt: TGCAGCGTTGAAACACCCTACGAGCAGTACTTC
cdr3_aa: CSVETPYEQYF

v_call: TRBV7-9
d_call: -
j_call: TRBJ1-5
clone_size: few
cdr3_nt: TGTGCCAGCAGCCCAGGGTCTGGGGCGCCCCAGCATTTT
cdr3_aa: CASSPGSGAPQHF

v_call: TRBV6-1
d_call: TRBD1
j_call: TRBJ1-1
clone_size: -
cdr3_nt: TGTGCCAGCATCGGCACACCGGGACAGGAGGTAATCGGGGCAGCTTTCTTT
cdr3_aa: CASIGTPGQEVIGAAFF

v_call: TRBV5-5
d_call: -
j_call: TRBJ1-5
clone_size: many
cdr3_nt: TGTGCCAGCAGCTTGAAAAGCAATCAGCCCCAGCATTTT
cdr3_aa: CASSLKSNQPQHF

v_call: TRBV6-1
d_call: -
j_call: TRBJ2-5
clone_size: -
cdr3_nt: TGTGCCAGCAGGGACAGTACTAAAGAGACCCAGTACTTC
cdr3_aa: CASRDSTKETQYF

v_call: TRBV11-2
d_call: -
j_call: TRBJ2-2
clone_size: -
cdr3_nt: TGTGCCAGCACCGGTAGCGGCCCCACCGGGGAGCTGTTTTTT
cdr3_aa: CASTGSGPTGELFF

v_call: TRBV5-1
d_call: -
j_call: TRBJ1-1
clone_size: many
cdr3_nt: TGCGCCAGCAGCTTGGGGGTTGCGAACACTGAAGCTTTCTTT
cdr3_aa: CASSLGVANTEAFF

v_call: TRBV2
d_call: TRBD2
j_call: TRBJ2-3
clone_size: -
cdr3_nt: TGTGCCAGCAGTGAAGGTGTTGGGTTTGCGGGGGGCACAGATACGCAGTATTTT
cdr3_aa: CASSEGVGFAGGTDTQYF

v_call: TRBV3-1
d_call: -
j_call: TRBJ1-1
clone_size: -
cdr3_nt: TGTGCCAGCAGCCAAGGGGGCTACGGCACTGAAGCTTTCTTT
cdr3_aa: CASSQGGYGTEAFF

v_call: TRBV15
d_call: TRBD1
j_call: TRBJ1-2
clone_size: -
cdr3_nt: TGTGCCACCAGCAGAGGGACAGGGCCGGGAACCTTC
cdr3_aa: CATSRGTGPGTF

v_call: TRBV3-1
d_call: TRBD1
j_call: TRBJ2-5
clone_size: -
cdr3_nt: TGTGCCAGCAGCGATCCCGGGGACAGCCAAGAGACCCAGTACTTC
cdr3_aa: CASSDPGDSQETQYF

v_call: TRBV6-5
d_call: -
j_call: TRBJ1-4
clone_size: many
cdr3_nt: TGTGCCAGCAGTTATGATCCCCTCGGAGAAAAACTGTTTTTT
cdr3_aa: CASSYDPLGEKLFF

v_call: TRBV18
d_call: -
j_call: TRBJ1-1
clone_size: -
cdr3_nt: TGTGCCAGCTCACGATCCCACTCGACAGTGGCTACGAACACTGAAGCTTTCTTT
cdr3_aa: CASSRSHSTVATNTEAFF

v_call: TRBV4-1
d_call: TRBD2
j_call: TRBJ2-5
clone_size: few
cdr3_nt: TGCGCCAGTGGAGGGACTAGCGGGGGACTACTTCAAGAGACCCAGTACTTC
cdr3_aa: CASGGTSGGLLQETQYF

v_call: TRBV20-1
d_call: -
j_call: TRBJ2-5
clone_size: once
cdr3_nt: TGCAGTGCTAGAGGTCTGGGGGAAGGTAAAGAGACCCAGTACTTC
cdr3_aa: CSARGLGEGKETQYF

v_call: TRBV12-3/TRBV12-4
d_call: TRBD1
j_call: TRBJ1-1
clone_size: many
cdr3_nt: TGTGCCAGCAATAAAAACAGGGGGAACACTGAAGCTTTCTTT
cdr3_aa: CASNKNRGNTEAFF

v_call: TRBV20-1
d_call: -
j_call: TRBJ2-5
clone_size: few
cdr3_nt: TGCAGTGCTAGTCGGCAGGGCCACGAGACCCAGTACTTC
cdr3_aa: CSASRQGHETQYF

v_call: TRBV29-1
d_call: -
j_call: TRBJ2-3
clone_size: many
cdr3_nt: TGCAGCGTTACGGGACATTCTAGCACAGATACGCAGTATTTT
cdr3_aa: CSVTGHSSTDTQYF

v_call: TRBV20-1
d_call: TRBD1
j_call: TRBJ1-6
clone_size: many
cdr3_nt: TGCAGTGCTAGATCAGGGGGACAGGGGGCGCGTGATAATTCACCCCTCCACTTT
cdr3_aa: CSARSGGQGARDNSPLHF

v_call: TRBV27
d_call: -
j_call: TRBJ2-1
clone_size: -
cdr3_nt: TGTGCCAGCAGTTTGGGCTTGGGGGTAGGGGAGCAGTTCTTC
cdr3_aa: CASSLGLGVGEQFF